This T cell receptor (beta chain) emerged from a study of T cell responses to AZD1222 COVID-19 vaccine. Deletions cut 6 bases from V and 13 bases from J, with 13 bases between. This CDR3 has 11 amino acids. Findings of the study overall: Clonal diversity may have been underestimated, and the donors were mostly white British, with more females than males. Seropositive AZD1222 recipients at baseline numbered only five or six.

This clone was observed once. Its antigen is not known. Using immunoSEQ multiplex PCR, the repertoire was profiled, and TCRdb retains in-frame clones only, with some absent. This sample carries roughly 120,000 clones, approximately 94% of them seen once, and the ten largest clones take roughly 3.1%. Sequences were derived from peripheral blood, sampled 28 days after the second AZD1222 dose. This receptor was taken from an adult who received the AZD1222 COVID-19 vaccine. The rearrangement uses TRBV12-3 or TRBV12-4 and TRBJ1-5; unclear D gene. CDR3 in DNA: TGTGCCAGCAGCGCCGGAGCAAGGCAGCATTTT. Translated: CASSAGARQHF.